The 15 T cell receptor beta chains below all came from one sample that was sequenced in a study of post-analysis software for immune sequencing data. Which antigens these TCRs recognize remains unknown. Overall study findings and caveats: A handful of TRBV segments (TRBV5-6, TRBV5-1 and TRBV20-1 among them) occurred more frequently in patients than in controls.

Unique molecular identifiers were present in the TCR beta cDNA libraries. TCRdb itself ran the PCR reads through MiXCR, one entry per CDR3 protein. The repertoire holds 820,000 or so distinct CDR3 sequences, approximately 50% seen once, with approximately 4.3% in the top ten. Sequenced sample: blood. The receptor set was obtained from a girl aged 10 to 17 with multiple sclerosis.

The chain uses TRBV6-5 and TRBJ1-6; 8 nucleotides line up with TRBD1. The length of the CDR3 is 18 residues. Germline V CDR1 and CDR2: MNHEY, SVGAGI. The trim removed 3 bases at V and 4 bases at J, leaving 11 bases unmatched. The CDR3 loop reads CASSYDRDRRYYNSPLHF. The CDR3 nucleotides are TGTGCCAGCAGTTATGATAGGGACAGGAGATATTATAATTCACCCCTCCACTTT.

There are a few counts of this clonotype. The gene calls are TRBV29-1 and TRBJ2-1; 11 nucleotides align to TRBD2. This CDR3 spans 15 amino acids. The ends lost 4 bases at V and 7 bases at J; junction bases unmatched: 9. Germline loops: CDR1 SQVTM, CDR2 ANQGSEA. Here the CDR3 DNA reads TGCAGCGTTGGCCTAGCGGGAGGTTCCTTTAATGAGCAGTTCTTC. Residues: CSVGLAGGSFNEQFF.

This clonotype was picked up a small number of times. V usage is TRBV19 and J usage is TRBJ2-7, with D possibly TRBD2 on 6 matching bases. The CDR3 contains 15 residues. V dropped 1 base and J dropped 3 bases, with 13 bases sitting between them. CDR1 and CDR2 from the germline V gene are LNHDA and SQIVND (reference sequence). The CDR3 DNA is TGTGCCAGTAGTATAGTAGCTGGACTATACTACGAGCAGTACTTC. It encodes CASSIVAGLYYEQYF. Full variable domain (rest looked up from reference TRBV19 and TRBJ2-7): DGGITQSPKYLFRKEGQNVTLSCEQNLNHDAMYWYRQDPGQGLRLIYYSQIVNDFQKGDIAEGYSVSREKKESFPLTVTSAQKNPTAFYLCASSIVAGLYYEQYFGPGTRLTVT.

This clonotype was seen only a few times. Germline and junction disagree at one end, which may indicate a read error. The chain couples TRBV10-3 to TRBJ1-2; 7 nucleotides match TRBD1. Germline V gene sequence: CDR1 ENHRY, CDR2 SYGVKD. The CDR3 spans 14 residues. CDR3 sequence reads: CAVSWDRGIYGYTF. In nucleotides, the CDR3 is TGTGCCGTCAGTTGGGACAGAGGAATCTATGGCTACACCTTC.

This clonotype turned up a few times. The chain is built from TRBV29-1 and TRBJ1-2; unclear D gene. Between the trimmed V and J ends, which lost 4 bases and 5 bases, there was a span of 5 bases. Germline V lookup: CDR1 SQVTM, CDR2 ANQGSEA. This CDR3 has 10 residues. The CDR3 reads CSVASYGYTF. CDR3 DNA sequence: TGCAGCGTTGCCTCGTATGGCTACACCTTC.

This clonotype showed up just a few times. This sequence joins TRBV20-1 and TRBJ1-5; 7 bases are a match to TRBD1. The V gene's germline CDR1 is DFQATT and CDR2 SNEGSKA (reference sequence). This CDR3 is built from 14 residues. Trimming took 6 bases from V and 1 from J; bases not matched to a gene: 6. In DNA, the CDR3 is TGCAGTGCGCGAAAGGGGGCGAGCAATCAGCCCCAGCATTTT. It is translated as CSARKGASNQPQHF.

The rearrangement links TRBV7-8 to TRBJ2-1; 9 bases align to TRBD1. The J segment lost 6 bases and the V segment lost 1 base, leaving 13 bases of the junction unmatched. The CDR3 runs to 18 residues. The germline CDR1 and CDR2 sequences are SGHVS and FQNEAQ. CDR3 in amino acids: CASSLELSGDRVLNEQFF. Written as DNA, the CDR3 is TGTGCCAGCAGCTTAGAATTATCGGGGGACAGGGTCCTCAATGAGCAGTTCTTC.

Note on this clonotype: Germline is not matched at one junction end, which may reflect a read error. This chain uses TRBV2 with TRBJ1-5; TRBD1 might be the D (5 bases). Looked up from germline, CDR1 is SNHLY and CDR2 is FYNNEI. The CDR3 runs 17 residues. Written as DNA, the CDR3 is TGTGCCAGCAATGAACGGCCGTCCCCGCTGGGGGATCAGCCCCAGCATTTT. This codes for CASNERPSPLGDQPQHF. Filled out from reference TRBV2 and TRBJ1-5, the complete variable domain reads EPEVTQTPSHQVTQMGQEVILRCVPISNHLYFYWYRQILGQKVEFLVSFYNNEISEKSEIFDDQFSVERPDGSNFTLKIRSTKLEDSAMYFCASNERPSPLGDQPQHFGDGTRLSIL.

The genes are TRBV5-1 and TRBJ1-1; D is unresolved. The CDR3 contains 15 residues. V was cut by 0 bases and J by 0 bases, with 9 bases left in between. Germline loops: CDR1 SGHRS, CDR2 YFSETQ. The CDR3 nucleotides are TGCGCCAGCAGCTTGGGCAGGATCATGAACACTGAAGCTTTCTTT. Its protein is CASSLGRIMNTEAFF.

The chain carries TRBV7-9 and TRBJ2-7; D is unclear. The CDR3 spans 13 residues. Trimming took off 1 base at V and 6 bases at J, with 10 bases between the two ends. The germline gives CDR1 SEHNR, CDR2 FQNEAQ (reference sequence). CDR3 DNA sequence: TGTGCCAGCAGCTTAGAAGGGTTTGTCGAGCAGTACTTC. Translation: CASSLEGFVEQYF.

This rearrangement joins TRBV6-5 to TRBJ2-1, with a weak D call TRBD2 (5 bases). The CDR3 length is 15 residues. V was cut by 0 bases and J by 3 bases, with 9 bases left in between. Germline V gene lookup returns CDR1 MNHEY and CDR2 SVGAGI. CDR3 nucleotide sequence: TGTGCCAGCAGTTACTCAGCGGCGGACTACAATGAGCAGTTCTTC. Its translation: CASSYSAADYNEQFF.

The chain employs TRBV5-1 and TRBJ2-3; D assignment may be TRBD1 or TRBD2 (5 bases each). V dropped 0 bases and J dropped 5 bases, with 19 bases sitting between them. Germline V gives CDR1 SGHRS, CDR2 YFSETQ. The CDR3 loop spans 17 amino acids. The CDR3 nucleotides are TGCGCCAGCAGCTTGGCCTGGGGACGCGGGTCAGAAGATACGCAGTATTTT. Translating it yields CASSLAWGRGSEDTQYF.

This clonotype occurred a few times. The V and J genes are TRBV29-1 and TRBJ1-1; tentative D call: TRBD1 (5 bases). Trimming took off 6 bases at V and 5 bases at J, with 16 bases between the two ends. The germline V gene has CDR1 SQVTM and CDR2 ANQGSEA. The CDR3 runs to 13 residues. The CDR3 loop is CSVGIGVRTEAFF. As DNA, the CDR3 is TGCAGCGTCGGTATAGGGGTTCGTACTGAAGCTTTCTTT.

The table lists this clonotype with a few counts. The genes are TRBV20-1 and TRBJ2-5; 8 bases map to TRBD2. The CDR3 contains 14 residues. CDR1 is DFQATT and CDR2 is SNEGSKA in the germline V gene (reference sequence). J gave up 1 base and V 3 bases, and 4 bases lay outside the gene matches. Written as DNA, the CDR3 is TGCAGTGCTAGGGGGCTAGCGGGCCAAGAGACCCAGTACTTC. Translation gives CSARGLAGQETQYF.

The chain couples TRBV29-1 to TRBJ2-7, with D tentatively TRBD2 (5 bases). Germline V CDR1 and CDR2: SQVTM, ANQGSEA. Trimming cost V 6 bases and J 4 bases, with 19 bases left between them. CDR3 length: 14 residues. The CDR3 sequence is CSVVEGRLRYEQYF. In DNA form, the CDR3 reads TGCAGCGTCGTTGAGGGAAGGTTGAGGTACGAGCAGTACTTC.